This T cell receptor (beta chain) was documented in a study of shared clonotypes between healthy human individuals. Overall study context: A couple of female and a few male donors aged 18 to 49 were enrolled.

CD45RO-negative, CCR7-positively selected cells formed the naive CD8 fraction, excluding terminally differentiated effector memory CD45RA+ cells. The germline CDR1 and CDR2 sequences are SNHLY and FYNNEI. Trimming took off 5 bases at V and 3 bases at J, with 8 bases between the two ends. The CDR3 has 12 amino acids. Repertoires were generated with immunoSEQ multiplex PCR, while TCRdb's copy carries only in-frame clones and drops some. This table has 760,000 or so clones, approximately 97% appearing once. This clone came up once. The chain joins TRBV2 to TRBJ2-7; D is possibly TRBD1 (5 bases). This receptor was identified in a man aged 30 to 45 in good health. Sequencing input: naive CD8+ T cells sorted from blood. The CDR3 nucleotides are TGTGCCAGCAGTTACAGGTTCTACGAGCAGTACTTC. The encoded protein is CASSYRFYEQYF.